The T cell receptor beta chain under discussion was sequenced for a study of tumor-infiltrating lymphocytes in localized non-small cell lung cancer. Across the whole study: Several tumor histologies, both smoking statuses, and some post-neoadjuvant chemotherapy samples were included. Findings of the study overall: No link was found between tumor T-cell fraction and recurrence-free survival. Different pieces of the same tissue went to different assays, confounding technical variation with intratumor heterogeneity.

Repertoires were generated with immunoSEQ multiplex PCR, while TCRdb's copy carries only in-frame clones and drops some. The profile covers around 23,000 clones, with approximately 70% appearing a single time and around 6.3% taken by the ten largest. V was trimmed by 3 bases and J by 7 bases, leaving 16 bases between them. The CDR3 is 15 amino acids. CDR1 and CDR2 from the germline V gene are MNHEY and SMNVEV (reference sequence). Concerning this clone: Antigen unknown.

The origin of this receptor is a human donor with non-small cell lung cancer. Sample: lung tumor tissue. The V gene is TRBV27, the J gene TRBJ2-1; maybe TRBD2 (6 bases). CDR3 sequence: CASSFGTSPQNEQFF. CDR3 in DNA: TGTGCCAGCAGTTTTGGGACTTCGCCTCAGAATGAGCAGTTCTTC.